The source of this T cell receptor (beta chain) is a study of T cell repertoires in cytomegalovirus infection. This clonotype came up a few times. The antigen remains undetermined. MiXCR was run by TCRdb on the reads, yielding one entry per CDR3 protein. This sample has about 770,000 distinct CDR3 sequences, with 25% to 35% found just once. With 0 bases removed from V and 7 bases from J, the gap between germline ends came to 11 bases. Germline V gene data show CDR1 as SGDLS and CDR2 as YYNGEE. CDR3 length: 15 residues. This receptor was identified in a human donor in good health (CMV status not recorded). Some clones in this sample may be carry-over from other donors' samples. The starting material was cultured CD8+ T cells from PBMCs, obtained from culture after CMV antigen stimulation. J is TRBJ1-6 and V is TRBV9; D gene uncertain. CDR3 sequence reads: CASSVEGKGNSPLHF. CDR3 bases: TGTGCCAGCAGCGTAGAAGGGAAAGGGAATTCACCCCTCCACTTT.